Described below is a single T cell receptor beta chain sequence and its context. This clonotype was recorded a few times. The clone's antigen remains unknown. The sample holds no much larger clone one base away, and base qualities are not on file. V is pared back by 6 bases and J by 3 bases, with 12 bases lying between the germline termini. The CDR3 goes from the cysteine to the phenylalanine over 13 residues. Of all the DNA, just the CDR3 is kept, 39 bases in frame from base 1. This specimen comes from a study of CD8 T cells in ankylosing spondylitis (dated by TCRdb to about 2017). Describing the broader study: T cell receptor beta repertoires were profiled in healthy donors and ankylosing spondylitis patients so that disease-linked TCR variants could be found. Samples of peripheral blood were taken, and for ankylosing spondylitis patients, synovial fluid was collected as well. The full study cohort comprised about 24 ankylosing spondylitis patients and 110 or so healthy donors. The paper as a whole reports these results and caveats: Significant enrichment of the disease-linked clones was reported in matched synovial fluid samples from ankylosing spondylitis patients. Some motif variants had previously been reported in the synovial fluid and blood of reactive arthritis patients, which suggests shared mechanisms of disease initiation. A TCR beta motif of seven or eight highly homologous amino acid variants appeared characteristic of blood from ankylosing spondylitis patients. The disease-linked clones had a CD8+ phenotype and were found at relatively low frequencies in peripheral blood.

Reads for this sample came from an Illumina HiSeq 2500. Quantitative 5'-RACE with molecular barcodes was the method used to prepare the TCR beta libraries. The study's processing was this. A new computational method, built on a probabilistic model of VDJ rearrangement, was used to identify disease-linked TCR variants. Clones were called with MiXCR by TCRdb after fastp trimmed the public reads at Q25, and only in-frame beta chains were retained. Rows with a matching CDR3 protein are joined into one entry that keeps the most common DNA and genes. The V and J calls come from TCRdb's annotation, not from the publication. For this sample there are about 250,000 distinct CDR3 sequences; roughly 32% appear just once. The top ten clones comprise roughly 4.2% of the sample.

The TCR sequence derives from a male donor with ankylosing spondylitis or in good health (not recorded which). In this chain, TRBV12-3 or TRBV12-4 is recombined with TRBJ2-7; TRBD2 is perhaps the D gene, given 6 matching bases. The material sequenced was blood, either unsorted or a sorted T cell fraction (not recorded which). CDR3 loop: CASSTGESYEQYF. The nucleotide sequence reads as follows: TGTGCCAGCAGCACGGGGGAAAGCTACGAGCAGTACTTC.